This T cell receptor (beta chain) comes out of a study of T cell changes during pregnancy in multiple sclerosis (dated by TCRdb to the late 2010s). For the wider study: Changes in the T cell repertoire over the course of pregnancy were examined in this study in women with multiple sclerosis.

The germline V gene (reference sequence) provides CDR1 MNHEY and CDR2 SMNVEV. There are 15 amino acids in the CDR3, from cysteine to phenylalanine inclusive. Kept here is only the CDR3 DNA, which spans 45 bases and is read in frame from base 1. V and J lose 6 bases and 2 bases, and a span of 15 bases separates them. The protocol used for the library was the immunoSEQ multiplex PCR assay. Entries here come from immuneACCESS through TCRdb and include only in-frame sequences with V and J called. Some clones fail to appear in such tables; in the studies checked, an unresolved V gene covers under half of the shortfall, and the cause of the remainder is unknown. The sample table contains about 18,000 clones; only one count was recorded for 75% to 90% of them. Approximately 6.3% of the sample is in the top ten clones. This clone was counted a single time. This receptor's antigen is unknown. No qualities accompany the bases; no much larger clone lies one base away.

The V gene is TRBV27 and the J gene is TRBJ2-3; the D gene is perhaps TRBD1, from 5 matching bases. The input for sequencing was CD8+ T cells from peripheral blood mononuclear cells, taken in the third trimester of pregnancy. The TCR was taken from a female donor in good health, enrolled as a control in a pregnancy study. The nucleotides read TGTGCCAGCAGCCCCCGCTACAGGATCACAGATACGCAGTATTTT. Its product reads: CASSPRYRITDTQYF.